Listed below are T cell receptor beta chains from one sample, sequenced in a study of T cells and copy number aberrations in small-cell lung cancer. The data were produced by immunoSEQ multiplex PCR, yet TCRdb's version contains in-frame clones alone and is incomplete. The table lists about 6,600 clones, approximately 76% of them singletons. The sequenced material came from normal tissue next to the tumor. Source of these receptors: a woman in her sixties or seventies with small cell lung cancer. Some clones in this sample may be carry-over from other donors' samples. Each CDR3 is given with its conserved first and last residue. The D gene is left open where the match is weak. Where a row states a size, it is once, few, many or the class of an expanded clone; other rows omit it.

size,J,D,V,CDR3,DNA
-,TRBJ1-1,TRBD1,TRBV2,CASSPDRADTEAFF,TGTGCCAGCAGTCCTGACAGGGCTGACACTGAAGCTTTCTTT
-,TRBJ2-1,TRBD2,TRBV4-2,CASSPRTSGSYNEQFF,TGTGCCAGCAGCCCCCGGACTAGCGGGAGCTACAATGAGCAGTTCTTC
few,TRBJ2-1,-,TRBV19,CASSISLGNEQFF,TGTGCCAGTAGTATTTCACTAGGGAATGAGCAGTTCTTC
-,TRBJ2-3,-,TRBV6-1,CASSKDPRSDTQYF,TGTGCCAGCAGTAAGGACCCCCGATCAGATACGCAGTATTTT
-,TRBJ2-7,-,TRBV28,CASSSTQRFYEQYF,TGTGCCAGCAGTTCCACACAGCGTTTCTACGAGCAGTACTTC
-,TRBJ2-3,TRBD2,TRBV5-1,CASSHLAGPTDTQYF,TGCGCCAGCAGTCACCTAGCGGGGCCCACAGATACGCAGTATTTT
once,TRBJ2-6,TRBD1,TRBV5-1,CASSLEGGRSPIGANVLTF,TGCGCCAGCAGCTTGGAAGGGGGCAGGTCCCCGATTGGGGCCAACGTCCTGACTTTC
-,TRBJ2-7,TRBD2,TRBV11-2,CASSLGGGVYEQYF,TGTGCCAGCAGCTTGGGCGGGGGGGTCTACGAGCAGTACTTC
-,TRBJ2-5,-,TRBV20-1,CSETRGETQYF,TGCAGTGAAACTCGAGGGGAGACCCAGTACTTC
few,TRBJ2-5,-,TRBV7-9,CASTGADQETQYF,TGTGCCAGCACCGGAGCAGACCAAGAGACCCAGTACTTC
once,TRBJ1-3,TRBD1,TRBV30,CAWDRGGGNTIYF,TGTGCCTGGGACAGGGGCGGTGGAAACACCATATATTTT
-,TRBJ1-2,-,TRBV2,CASSVGVNYGYTF,TGTGCCAGCAGTGTTGGGGTTAACTATGGCTACACCTTC
-,TRBJ2-1,-,TRBV12-5,CASGLGLARAEQFF,TGTGCTAGTGGTTTGGGGCTAGCGCGAGCGGAGCAGTTCTTC
-,TRBJ2-1,TRBD1,TRBV11-3,CASSFGLGQGGDEQFF,TGTGCCAGCAGCTTCGGTCTAGGACAGGGCGGCGATGAGCAGTTCTTC
-,TRBJ2-7,TRBD2,TRBV7-6,CASSRSGGYEQYF,TGTGCCAGCAGCCGCAGCGGGGGATACGAGCAGTACTTC
-,TRBJ2-5,-,TRBV7-2,CASSWAGRETQYF,TGTGCCAGCAGCTGGGCGGGCCGTGAGACCCAGTACTTC
-,TRBJ1-2,-,TRBV7-9,CASRLSGSDGYTF,TGTGCCAGCAGACTCAGTGGGTCGGATGGCTACACCTTC
-,TRBJ2-1,TRBD1,TRBV6-5,CASSFRTGGEQFF,TGTGCCAGCAGCTTTAGGACAGGGGGCGAGCAGTTCTTC
few,TRBJ1-1,-,TRBV7-9,CASSQGRNTEAFF,TGTGCCAGCAGTCAGGGGAGGAACACTGAAGCTTTCTTT
-,TRBJ2-2,-,TRBV19,CASITGGTGELFF,TGTGCCAGTATAACAGGTGGAACCGGGGAGCTGTTTTTT
-,TRBJ1-2,-,TRBV30,CAWRGAGRYGYTF,TGTGCCTGGAGGGGAGCAGGGAGGTATGGCTACACCTTC
-,TRBJ1-6,-,TRBV7-6,CASSLAPPRGRDNSPLHF,TGTGCCAGCAGCTTAGCCCCGCCGCGCGGGAGAGATAATTCACCCCTCCACTTT
-,TRBJ1-2,-,TRBV20-1,CSRGDNYGYTF,TGCTCGCGGGGCGACAACTATGGCTACACCTTC
-,TRBJ2-3,-,TRBV2,CASSEGNRDTDTQYF,TGTGCCAGCAGCGAGGGGAACAGGGACACAGATACGCAGTATTTT
-,TRBJ2-3,-,TRBV4-2,CASSQDLYTQYF,TGTGCCAGCAGCCAAGATCTGTATACGCAGTATTTT
-,TRBJ2-2,TRBD2,TRBV7-2,CASSPRTSVKGGELFF,TGTGCCAGCAGCCCCCGGACTAGCGTGAAGGGCGGGGAGCTGTTTTTT